These T cell receptor beta chains were read from a single sample in a study of blood T cell repertoires in COVID-19. Using immunoSEQ multiplex PCR, the repertoire was profiled, and TCRdb retains in-frame clones only, with some absent. The table shows around 170,000 clones, with about 88% occurring only once. The sample comprised peripheral blood. Source of these receptors: a man aged 60 to 75 with acute or convalescent COVID-19. Each CDR3 is given with its conserved first and last residue. D genes are given only for firm matches. Only some rows state a clone size, as once, few, many or a class for expanded clones.

d_call j_call clone_size v_call cdr3_aa cdr3_nt
NA TRBJ1-5 NA TRBV19 CASTLTSNQPQHF TGTGCCAGTACTCTGACAAGCAATCAGCCCCAGCATTTT
NA TRBJ2-4 NA TRBV27 CASRGGGGGQNIQYF TGTGCCAGCAGAGGGGGTGGCGGTGGTCAAAACATTCAGTACTTC
NA TRBJ1-5 NA TRBV27 CASSPRAYSNQPQHF TGTGCCAGCAGCCCCAGGGCCTATAGCAATCAGCCCCAGCATTTT
TRBD1 TRBJ1-1 NA TRBV25-1 CASSQGAAAFF TGTGCCAGTTCACAGGGGGCAGCAGCTTTCTTT
NA TRBJ1-2 NA TRBV4-3 CASSQAITQVYGYTF TGCGCCAGCAGCCAAGCGATTACACAAGTCTATGGCTACACCTTC
NA TRBJ1-5 once TRBV19 CASSMGVNNQPQHF TGTGCCAGTAGTATGGGAGTGAACAATCAGCCCCAGCATTTT
NA TRBJ1-6 NA TRBV5-1 CASSLNGDNSPLHF TGCGCCAGCAGCTTGAACGGAGATAATTCACCCCTCCACTTT
TRBD1 TRBJ2-1 NA TRBV5-8 CASSSRTGPYNEQFF TGTGCCAGCAGCTCACGGACAGGGCCTTACAATGAGCAGTTCTTC
TRBD2 TRBJ2-5 NA TRBV5-5 CASSLRTSGSAYQETQYF TGTGCCAGCAGCCTCCGGACTAGCGGGAGTGCGTACCAAGAGACCCAGTACTTC
TRBD1 TRBJ1-4 NA TRBV19 CASSTTSGTGDEKLFF TGTGCCAGTAGTACTACCTCCGGGACAGGGGACGAAAAACTGTTTTTT
NA TRBJ2-3 once TRBV19 CASTGRGGLGTDTQYF TGTGCCAGTACCGGCAGGGGCGGCCTAGGCACAGATACGCAGTATTTT
TRBD1 TRBJ1-2 NA TRBV29-1 CSVTGGSNYGYTF TGCAGCGTTACAGGGGGCTCAAACTATGGCTACACCTTC